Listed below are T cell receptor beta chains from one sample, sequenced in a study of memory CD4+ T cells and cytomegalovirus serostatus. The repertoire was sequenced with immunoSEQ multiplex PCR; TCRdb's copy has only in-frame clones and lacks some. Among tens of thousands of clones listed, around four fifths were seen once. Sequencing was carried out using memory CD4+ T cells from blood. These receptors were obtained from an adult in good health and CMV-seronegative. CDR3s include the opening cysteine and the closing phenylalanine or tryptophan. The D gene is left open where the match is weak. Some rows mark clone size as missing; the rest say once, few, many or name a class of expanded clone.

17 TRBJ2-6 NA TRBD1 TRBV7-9 TGTGCCAGCAGCTTGGGGGACAGGGCGGCTGGGGCCAACGTCCTGACTTTC CASSLGDRAAGANVLTF
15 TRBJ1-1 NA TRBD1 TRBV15 TGTGCCACCAGCCGCGGTGGACAGGGATCGGGTGAAGCTTTCTTT CATSRGGQGSGEAFF
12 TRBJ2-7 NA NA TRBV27 TGTGCCAGCAGGCGAAACGGCTACGAGCAGTACTTC CASRRNGYEQYF
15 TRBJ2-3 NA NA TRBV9 TGTGCCAGCAAACCACAGGGTCGGGGGTCAGATACGCAGTATTTT CASKPQGRGSDTQYF
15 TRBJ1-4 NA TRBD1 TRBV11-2 TGTGCCAGCAGCTACCGGACAGGGACTAATGAAAAACTGTTTTTT CASSYRTGTNEKLFF
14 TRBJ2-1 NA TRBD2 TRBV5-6 TGTGCCAGCAGCTTGGCTTCCCTAGCGGGAGTTCAGTTCTTC CASSLASLAGVQFF
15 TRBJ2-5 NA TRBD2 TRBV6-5 TGTGCCAGCAGTACTGGGACTAGTCGTCAAGAGACCCAGTACTTC CASSTGTSRQETQYF
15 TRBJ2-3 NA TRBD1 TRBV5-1 TGCGCCAGCAGCTTGGGGGACAGGGGAGAGGGTACGCAGTATTTT CASSLGDRGEGTQYF
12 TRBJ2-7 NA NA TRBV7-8 TGTGCCAGCAGCTTAGACGACTACGAGCAGTACTTC CASSLDDYEQYF
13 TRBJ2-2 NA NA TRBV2 TGTGCCAGCAGTGTTCAGGGTGACGGGGAGCTGTTTTTT CASSVQGDGELFF
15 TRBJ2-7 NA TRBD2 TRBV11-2 TGTGCCAGCAGCGGGCCGGGACTAGCGGGGGGCGAGCAGTACTTC CASSGPGLAGGEQYF
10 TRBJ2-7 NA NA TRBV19 TGTGCCAGTAGGGTCAACGAGCAGTACTTC CASRVNEQYF
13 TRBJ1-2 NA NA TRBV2 TGTGCCAGCAGTGGGGCGGACATTTATGGCTACACCTTC CASSGADIYGYTF
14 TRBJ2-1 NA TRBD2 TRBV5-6 TGTGCCAGCAGCTTGCGACTAGCGGGACGGGAGCAGTTCTTC CASSLRLAGREQFF
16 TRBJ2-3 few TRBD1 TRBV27 TGTGCCAGCAGTTTAGAGGGGGCGGGTAGGACAGATACGCAGTATTTT CASSLEGAGRTDTQYF
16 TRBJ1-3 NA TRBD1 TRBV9 TGTGCCAGCAGCGAGGGGACAGGGGTTTCTGGAAACACCATATATTTT CASSEGTGVSGNTIYF
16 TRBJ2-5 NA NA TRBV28 TGTGCCAGCAGTTTATGGTCGACCCGCTCCCAAGAGACCCAGTACTTC CASSLWSTRSQETQYF
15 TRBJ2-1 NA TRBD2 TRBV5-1 TGCGCCAGCAGCGCGGGACTAGCGGGGGAAAATGAGCAGTTCTTC CASSAGLAGENEQFF
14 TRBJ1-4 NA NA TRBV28 TGTGCCAGCGGTTACACAACAACTAATGAAAAACTGTTTTTT CASGYTTTNEKLFF
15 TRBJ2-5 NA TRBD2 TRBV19 TGTGCCAGTAGTAGCCGACTAGCGGGAGCGGAGACCCAGTACTTC CASSSRLAGAETQYF
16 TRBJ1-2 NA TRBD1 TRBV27 TGTGCCAGCAGGCTGACAGGGGCCGGGGCCAACTATGGCTACACCTTC CASRLTGAGANYGYTF
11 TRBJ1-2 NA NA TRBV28 TGTGCCAGCAGCACTGTCTATGGCTACACCTTC CASSTVYGYTF
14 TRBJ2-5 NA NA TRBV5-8 TGTGCCAGCAGCTTGGGCCCCCGGGGAATTACCCAGTACTTC CASSLGPRGITQYF
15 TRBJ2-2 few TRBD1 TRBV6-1 TGTGCCAGCACCGGACAGGGGGCGCGGGGCGGGGAGCTGTTTTTT CASTGQGARGGELFF
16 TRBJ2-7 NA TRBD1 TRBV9 TGTGCCAGCAGCCTCCGGCCGGGACAGGGGGCGTACGAGCAGTACTTC CASSLRPGQGAYEQYF
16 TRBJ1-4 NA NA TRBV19 TGTGCCAGTAGTATAGACTGGCGTGGAACTAATGAAAAACTGTTTTTT CASSIDWRGTNEKLFF
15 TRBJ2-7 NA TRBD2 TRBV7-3 TGTGCCAGCAGCCTCCAGGAGAGCGGGAGGTACGAGCAGTACTTC CASSLQESGRYEQYF
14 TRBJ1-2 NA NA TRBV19 TGTGCCAGTAGTTGGGCAGCACTCCGCTATGGCTACACCTTC CASSWAALRYGYTF
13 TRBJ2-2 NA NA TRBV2 TGTGCCAGCAGGCAGACGGATACCGGGGAGCTGTTTTTT CASRQTDTGELFF
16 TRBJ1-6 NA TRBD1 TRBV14 TGTGCCAGCAGCCAAGACGCAGGGGGAGGTAATTCACCCCTCCACTTT CASSQDAGGGNSPLHF
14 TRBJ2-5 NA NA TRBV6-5 TGTGCCAGCAGTTACCGGGGGCCTGGAGAGACCCAGTACTTC CASSYRGPGETQYF
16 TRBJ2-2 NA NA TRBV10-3 TGTGCCATCAGTGAGAACAACAGGGGAGGTAGCGGGGAGCTGTTTTTT CAISENNRGGSGELFF
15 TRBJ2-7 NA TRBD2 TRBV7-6 TGTGCCAGCAGCCAGGAGGCTAGCGGAACCTACGAGCAGTACTTC CASSQEASGTYEQYF